These T cell receptor beta chains were read from a single sample in a study of fetal regulatory T cell absence and autoimmunity. Libraries were prepared by immunoSEQ multiplex PCR; TCRdb keeps only in-frame clonotypes and omits some of them. The table shows about 95,000 clones, with around 72% occurring only once. Source material: pancreas tissue. These receptors were collected from a male donor with IPEX syndrome. Each CDR3 is given with its conserved first and last residue. The order of the fields is D gene, CDR3 length, V gene, clone size, J gene, CDR3 DNA, CDR3 protein. D genes are given only for firm matches. Size tells how often a clone was seen (once, few, many) or the class of an expanded clone, and some rows leave it out.

.,15,TRBV11-3,.,TRBJ2-1,TGTGCCAGCAGCCCCCGAAGGGGGGCCTACAATGAGCAGTTCTTC,CASSPRRGAYNEQFF
TRBD2,17,TRBV29-1,.,TRBJ2-1,TGCAGCGTTGACGGACTAGCGGGAGGAAGCTCCTACAATGAGCAGTTCTTC,CSVDGLAGGSSYNEQFF
.,12,TRBV2,.,TRBJ2-3,TGTGCCAGCCCAGGAGGGGCAGATACGCAGTATTTT,CASPGGADTQYF
.,13,TRBV30,.,TRBJ2-2,TGTGCCTGGAGTGTACTGGGGGCCGGGGAGCTGTTTTTT,CAWSVLGAGELFF
.,15,TRBV9,.,TRBJ2-3,TGTGCCAGCAGCGTAGGTCTAGCTAGCACAGATACGCAGTATTTT,CASSVGLASTDTQYF
.,13,TRBV11-2,.,TRBJ1-2,TGTGCCAGCAGCTTAGCGCGGGTTTTTGGCTACACCTTC,CASSLARVFGYTF
TRBD2,17,TRBV30,.,TRBJ2-1,TGTGCCTGGAGCGGGACGCGGACTAGCGTAACTTACAATGAGCAGTTCTTC,CAWSGTRTSVTYNEQFF
TRBD2,15,TRBV30,.,TRBJ2-7,TGTGCCTGGAGTGTACGTCTAGCGGGGCTAGGGGAGCAGTACTTC,CAWSVRLAGLGEQYF
TRBD2,15,TRBV27,.,TRBJ2-7,TGTGCCAGCAGTCAGGGACTAGCGGGACTCTACGAGCAGTACTTC,CASSQGLAGLYEQYF
.,11,TRBV6-5,once,TRBJ2-5,TGTGCCAGCAGTTACCAAGAGACCCAGTACTTC,CASSYQETQYF
.,15,TRBV10-1,.,TRBJ2-7,TGCGCCAGCAGTGAGTCGAAAGGGTACTCCTACGAGCAGTACTTC,CASSESKGYSYEQYF
.,12,TRBV21-1,.,TRBJ1-2,TGTGCCAGCGGAATTTGGGACTATGGCTACACCTTC,CASGIWDYGYTF
.,16,TRBV11-2,.,TRBJ2-5,TGTGCCAGCAGCTTAGGCCCTTGGGGAGATAAAGAGACCCAGTACTTC,CASSLGPWGDKETQYF
TRBD2,13,TRBV25-1,once,TRBJ2-5,TGTGCCAGCAGTGAATGGGGGGGGGAGACCCAGTACTTC,CASSEWGGETQYF
TRBD1,17,TRBV27,.,TRBJ2-1,TGTGCCAGCAGTTCCCTTCGACAGGGGCATACCTACAATGAGCAGTTCTTC,CASSSLRQGHTYNEQFF
TRBD2,16,TRBV4-2,.,TRBJ2-5,TGTGCCAGCAGCCAAGAGGGGACTAGCGGGAGTGAGACCCAGTACTTC,CASSQEGTSGSETQYF
TRBD2,15,TRBV7-9,.,TRBJ2-5,TGTGCCAGCAGCTTACTAGCGGGGGCCCAAGAGACCCAGTACTTC,CASSLLAGAQETQYF
.,16,TRBV2,medium-sized,TRBJ1-6,TGTGCCAGCACCTCAAGAGGGGGTCATTATAATTCACCCCTCCACTTT,CASTSRGGHYNSPLHF
TRBD2,16,TRBV10-3,.,TRBJ2-7,TGTGCCATCAGTGCTGGGACTAGCGGGGGCCCCTGGGAGCAGTACTTC,CAISAGTSGGPWEQYF
.,16,TRBV6-6,.,TRBJ2-4,TGTGCCAGCAGTTACACGGGGGCGCTAGCCAAAAACATTCAGTACTTC,CASSYTGALAKNIQYF
.,13,TRBV5-4,.,TRBJ1-2,TGTGCCAGCAGCTTGGTAAGGGAGCATGGCTACACCTTC,CASSLVREHGYTF
TRBD2,18,TRBV5-7,.,TRBJ2-1,TGTGCCAGCAGCTTGTCGGGACTAGCGCCAAAAAGGGACAATGAGCAGTTCTTC,CASSLSGLAPKRDNEQFF
.,12,TRBV7-9,.,TRBJ1-2,TGTGCCAGCAGCTCAGGGTATTATGGCTACACCTTC,CASSSGYYGYTF
TRBD2,15,TRBV18,.,TRBJ2-7,TGTGCCAGCTCACCCCTAGCGGGAGGATCCTACGAGCAGTACTTC,CASSPLAGGSYEQYF
.,13,TRBV25-1,few,TRBJ1-3,TGTGCCAGCAGCAGGGGAACTGGAAACACCATATATTTT,CASSRGTGNTIYF
TRBD1,15,TRBV5-6,.,TRBJ2-7,TGTGCCAGCAGCTTGGCCCGGGACAGGATCTACGAGCAGTACTTC,CASSLARDRIYEQYF
TRBD2,13,TRBV7-2,.,TRBJ2-1,TGTGCCAGCAGCTTGAATAGCGGGAGGCCACAGTTCTTC,CASSLNSGRPQFF
TRBD1,14,TRBV27,.,TRBJ2-5,TGTGCCAGCAGTTTGGGACAGAGTGGAGAGACCCAGTACTTC,CASSLGQSGETQYF
.,15,TRBV4-3,.,TRBJ1-1,TGCGCCAGCAGCCAAGACAGCCCAGGACCCACTGAAGCTTTCTTT,CASSQDSPGPTEAFF
.,15,TRBV4-1,.,TRBJ2-5,TGCGCCAGCAGCCAAGAATGGCTATGGGAGGAGACCCAGTACTTC,CASSQEWLWEETQYF
.,11,TRBV11-3,.,TRBJ1-1,TGTGCCAGCAGCTTAGGAACTGAAGCTTTCTTT,CASSLGTEAFF
TRBD1,14,TRBV27,.,TRBJ2-1,TGTGCCAGCAGTTTCGGAGGGACAGGGAATGAGCAGTTCTTC,CASSFGGTGNEQFF
TRBD2,20,TRBV5-4,.,TRBJ2-2,TGTGCCAGCAGATATGATATGGGGACTAGCGGGAGGGCCAGGACCGGGGAGCTGTTTTTT,CASRYDMGTSGRARTGELFF
TRBD1,16,TRBV7-9,.,TRBJ1-2,TGTGCCAGCAGCTCCCCCAGGGACAGGGAGATTCATGGCTACACCTTC,CASSSPRDREIHGYTF
TRBD2,16,TRBV10-3,.,TRBJ2-7,TGTGCCATCAGTGAGTCGGTAGCGGGGGACTCCTACGAGCAGTACTTC,CAISESVAGDSYEQYF
.,15,TRBV9,once,TRBJ1-2,TGTGCCAGCAGCGTAGGGGGAGGTCAAAACTATGGCTACACCTTC,CASSVGGGQNYGYTF
.,14,TRBV13,.,TRBJ1-1,TGTGCCAGCAGCCCGGTACGGGGAAACACTGAAGCTTTCTTT,CASSPVRGNTEAFF
TRBD1,18,TRBV11-2,.,TRBJ2-2,TGTGCCAGCAGCTTATATCTCGGACAGGGCGCGAACACCGGGGAGCTGTTTTTT,CASSLYLGQGANTGELFF
.,14,TRBV5-4,.,TRBJ1-5,TGTGCCAGCAGCTTGGGAGGAGGCAATCAGCCCCAGCATTTT,CASSLGGGNQPQHF
TRBD2,15,TRBV13,once,TRBJ2-2,TGTGCCAGCAGCCCGGCTAGCGGGGTCACCGGGGAGCTGTTTTTT,CASSPASGVTGELFF
.,15,TRBV6-5,few,TRBJ1-5,TGTGCCAGCAGCCTCCGACTCCCTAGCAATCAGCCCCAGCATTTT,CASSLRLPSNQPQHF
TRBD2,17,TRBV4-1,.,TRBJ2-1,TGCGCCAGCAGCCAAGTGGCAGGGTCAGCGGGATACAATGAGCAGTTCTTC,CASSQVAGSAGYNEQFF
TRBD2,15,TRBV5-4,.,TRBJ2-7,TGTGCCAGCAGCTTCGGACTAGCGGGCTCCTACGAGCAGTACTTC,CASSFGLAGSYEQYF
.,11,TRBV30,many,TRBJ1-2,TGTGCCTGGAGTCTGCTCTATGGCTACACCTTC,CAWSLLYGYTF
.,14,TRBV6-1,.,TRBJ1-1,TGTGCCAGCAGTGAACTACAGGGAGTCACTGAAGCTTTCTTT,CASSELQGVTEAFF
.,13,TRBV7-9,.,TRBJ1-2,TGTGCCAGCAGCTTAGACACTAACTATGGCTACACCTTC,CASSLDTNYGYTF
TRBD1,17,TRBV14,once,TRBJ2-5,TGTGCCAGCAGCCAAGTGATGGACAGGCCCCCAAGGAAGACCCAGTACTTC,CASSQVMDRPPRKTQYF
.,16,TRBV19,.,TRBJ1-2,TGTGCCAGTAGTAATGCCCGCGAGGGGAGGGACTATGGCTACACCTTC,CASSNAREGRDYGYTF